This record concerns one T cell receptor (beta chain) sequence. The target antigen is unknown. The source of the sample is a study of beta chain features in type 1 diabetes. The wider study: Healthy donors and patients had similar age, gender and cell yields.

Study outcomes and limitations: Shorter TCRB CDR3s, moderately but significantly so, were found in Type 1 diabetes patients in all four CD4+ subsets.

Sequencing targeted expressed TCRB transcripts, as all isolated RNA had been reverse transcribed. TCRdb keeps only in-frame clones here, not all; method: immunoSEQ multiplex PCR. The table has 200,000 to 300,000 clones, approximately 10% seen once. The CDR3 runs to 15 residues. V lost 1 base and J lost 9; bases outside the gene matches: 7. Germline V gene lookup returns CDR1 LGHNA and CDR2 YSLEER. The chain has TRBV4-3 and TRBJ2-1; 9 bases are shared with TRBD2. The clonotype was recovered from a man aged 30 to 45 with type 1 diabetes. The sequencing input was naive CD4+ T cells from blood. Here the CDR3 reads CASSQGTSVSSEQFF. CDR3 in DNA: TGCGCCAGCAGCCAAGGGACTAGCGTTTCTAGTGAGCAGTTCTTC.